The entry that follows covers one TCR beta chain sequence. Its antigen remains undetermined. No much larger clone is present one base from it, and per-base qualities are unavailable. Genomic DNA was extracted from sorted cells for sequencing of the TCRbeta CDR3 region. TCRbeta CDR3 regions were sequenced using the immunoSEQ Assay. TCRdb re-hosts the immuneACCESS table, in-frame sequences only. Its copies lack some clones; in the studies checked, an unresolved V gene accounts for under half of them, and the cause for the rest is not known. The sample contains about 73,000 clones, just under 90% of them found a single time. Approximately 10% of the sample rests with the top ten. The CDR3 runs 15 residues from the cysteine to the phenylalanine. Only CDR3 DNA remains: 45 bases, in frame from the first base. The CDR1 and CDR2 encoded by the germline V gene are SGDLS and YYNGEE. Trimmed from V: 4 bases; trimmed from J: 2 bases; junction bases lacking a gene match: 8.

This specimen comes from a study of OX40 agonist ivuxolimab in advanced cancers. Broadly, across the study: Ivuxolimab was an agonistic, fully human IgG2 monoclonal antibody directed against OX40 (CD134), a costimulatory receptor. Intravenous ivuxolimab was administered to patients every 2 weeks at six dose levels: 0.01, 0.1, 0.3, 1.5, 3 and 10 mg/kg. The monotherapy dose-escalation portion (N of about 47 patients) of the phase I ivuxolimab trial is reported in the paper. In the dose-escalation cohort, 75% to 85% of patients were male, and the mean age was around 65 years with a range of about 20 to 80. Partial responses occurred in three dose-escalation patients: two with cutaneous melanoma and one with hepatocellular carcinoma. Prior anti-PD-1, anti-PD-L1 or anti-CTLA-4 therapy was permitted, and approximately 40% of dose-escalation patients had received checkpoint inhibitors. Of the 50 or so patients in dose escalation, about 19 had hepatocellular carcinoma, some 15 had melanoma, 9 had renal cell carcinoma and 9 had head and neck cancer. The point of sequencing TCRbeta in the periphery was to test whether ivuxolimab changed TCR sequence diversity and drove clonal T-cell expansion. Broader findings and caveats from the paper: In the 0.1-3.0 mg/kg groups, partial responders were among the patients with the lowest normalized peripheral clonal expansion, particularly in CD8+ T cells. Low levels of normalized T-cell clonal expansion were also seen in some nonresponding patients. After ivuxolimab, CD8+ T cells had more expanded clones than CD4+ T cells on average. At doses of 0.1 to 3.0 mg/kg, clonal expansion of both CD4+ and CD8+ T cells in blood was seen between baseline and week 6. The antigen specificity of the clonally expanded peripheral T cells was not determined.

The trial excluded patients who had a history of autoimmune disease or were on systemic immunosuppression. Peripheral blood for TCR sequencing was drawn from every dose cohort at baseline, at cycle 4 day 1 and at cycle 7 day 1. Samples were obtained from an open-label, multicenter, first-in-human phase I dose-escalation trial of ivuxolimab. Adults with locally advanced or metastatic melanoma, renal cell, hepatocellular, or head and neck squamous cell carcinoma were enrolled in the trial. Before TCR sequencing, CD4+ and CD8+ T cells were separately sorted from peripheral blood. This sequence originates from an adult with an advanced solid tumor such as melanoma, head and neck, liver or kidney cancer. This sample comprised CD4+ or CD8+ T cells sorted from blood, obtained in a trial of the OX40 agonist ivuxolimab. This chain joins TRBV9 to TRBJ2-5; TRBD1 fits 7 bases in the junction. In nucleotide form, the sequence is TGTGCCAGCAGCCCCTCGACAGGGCCTCAAGAGACCCAGTACTTC. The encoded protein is CASSPSTGPQETQYF.